This T cell receptor (beta chain) was found in a study of CD8+CD57+ T cells in acquired aplastic anemia. Patients who underwent sequencing had shown CD8+CD57+ cell expansion by flow cytometry. With no exception, the patients had severe acquired aplastic anemia. The study profiled TCR beta VDJ and CDR3 using genomic DNA as template. TCRdb processed the reads anew with MiXCR; each CDR3 protein has one entry. The sample consists of roughly 180,000 distinct CDR3 sequences, about half of them appearing once. The source is a human donor with aplastic anemia. Sequenced sample: sorted CD4+, CD8+, or CD8+CD57+ T cells (not recorded which) from PBMCs.

The CDR3 DNA follows: TGTGCCAGCAGCTTAGCCCGACTCAACTCCTACGAGCAGTACTTC. Its translation: CASSLARLNSYEQYF. V gene TRBV7-3 combines with J gene TRBJ2-7; D unresolved. The CDR3 extends over 15 amino acids. V was clipped by 2 bases and J by 0 bases, with 11 bases between them. Germline values: CDR1 SGHTA, CDR2 FQGTGA.